This T cell receptor beta chain was found in a study of T cells in Graves' hyperthyroidism and ophthalmopathy. It was 8.5 to 10 ml of fresh peripheral blood that supplied the PBMCs. Germline V CDR1 and CDR2: LNHDA, SQIVND (reference sequence). The CDR3 is 13 amino acids. The V gene lost 3 bases and the J gene lost 4 bases, with 7 bases spanning the gap. RNA transcripts provided the source from which TCR beta CDR3 regions were amplified. In the first-round RT-PCR of the TCR CDR3, the HTBI primer set was used. Each CDR3 protein gets one entry after TCRdb re-called the multiplex PCR reads with MiXCR. The repertoire holds roughly 660,000 distinct CDR3 sequences, with roughly 17% as singletons.

This receptor was taken from a man between 50 and 59 years old with Graves' hyperthyroidism. The chain employs TRBV19 and TRBJ2-1; a possible D gene is TRBD1 (5 bases). The sequenced material came from blood. Here the CDR3 reads CASSMTVYNEQFF. The CDR3 nucleotides are TGTGCCAGTAGTATGACAGTTTACAATGAGCAGTTCTTC.